Listed below are T cell receptor beta chains from one sample, sequenced in a study of cytomegalovirus exposure and HLA in healthy donors. Using immunoSEQ multiplex PCR, the repertoire was profiled, and TCRdb retains in-frame clones only, with some absent. The sample records 190,000 or so clones, about 80% being singletons. The specimen sequenced was PBMCs. Every receptor here comes from a boy between 10 and 17 years old in good health and CMV-seronegative. Both conserved end residues are part of each CDR3. The D gene is left open where the match is weak. A clone size is listed for some rows: how often the clone was seen (once, few, many), or a class if it is expanded.

v_call	d_call	clone_size	j_call	cdr3_aa	cdr3_nt
TRBV12-5	-	-	TRBJ1-6	CASGFQTADSYNSPLHF	TGTGCTAGTGGTTTTCAGACGGCAGACAGCTATAATTCACCCCTCCACTTT
TRBV11-2	TRBD1	-	TRBJ2-7	CASSQSRGSGGYF	TGTGCCAGCAGCCAAAGCAGGGGGTCAGGGGGGTACTTC
TRBV7-2	TRBD1	few	TRBJ1-6	CASRDRADSPLHF	TGTGCCAGCCGTGACAGGGCTGATTCACCCCTCCACTTT
TRBV2	-	-	TRBJ2-4	CASTDGTARF	TGTGCCAGCACCGACGGGACTGCTCGCTTC
TRBV27	-	-	TRBJ2-1	CASSFGLYNEQFF	TGTGCCAGCAGTTTTGGACTTTACAATGAGCAGTTCTTC
TRBV30	-	few	TRBJ1-2	CAWSALQRDYGYTF	TGTGCCTGGAGTGCGTTACAGAGGGACTATGGCTACACCTTC
TRBV6-6	TRBD1	-	TRBJ1-2	CASSRDRGPGGYTF	TGTGCCAGCAGTCGAGACAGGGGGCCGGGTGGCTACACCTTC
TRBV6-5	-	-	TRBJ2-7	CASSASAGYEQYF	TGTGCCAGCAGCGCCTCGGCGGGGTACGAGCAGTACTTC
TRBV6-6	TRBD1	few	TRBJ1-2	CASSYRDRDYGYTF	TGTGCCAGCAGTTATCGGGACAGAGATTATGGCTACACCTTC
TRBV19	-	-	TRBJ1-1	CASSTPGRAVNTEAFF	TGTGCCAGTAGTACCCCGGGCAGAGCGGTGAACACTGAAGCTTTCTTT
TRBV18	-	-	TRBJ2-6	CASSPNSLTSSGANVLTF	TGTGCCAGCTCACCAAACAGTTTAACATCATCTGGGGCCAACGTCCTGACTTTC
TRBV7-9	-	-	TRBJ2-7	CASSLAPGGYRNEQYF	TGTGCCAGCAGCTTAGCGCCTGGCGGGTATAGGAACGAGCAGTACTTC
TRBV4-3	TRBD1	-	TRBJ2-1	CASSDTGGAGDEQFF	TGCGCCAGCAGCGACACAGGGGGCGCCGGGGATGAGCAGTTCTTC
TRBV14	-	once	TRBJ1-2	CASSQRTNYGYTF	TGTGCCAGCAGCCAGAGAACTAACTATGGCTACACCTTC
TRBV6-5	TRBD1	-	TRBJ2-1	CASSYSTGGNEQFF	TGTGCCAGCAGTTACTCGACAGGGGGCAATGAGCAGTTCTTC
TRBV5-1	-	-	TRBJ1-1	CASSPTGMNTEAFF	TGCGCCAGCAGCCCCACAGGGATGAACACTGAAGCTTTCTTT
TRBV7-8	-	-	TRBJ2-7	CASSLAGVKGYEQYF	TGTGCCAGCAGCTTAGCAGGCGTCAAGGGGTACGAGCAGTACTTC
TRBV6-1	TRBD1	-	TRBJ2-3	CASSEYVTGEKADTQYF	TGTGCCAGCAGTGAATATGTGACAGGGGAGAAGGCAGATACGCAGTATTTT
TRBV7-2	TRBD1	few	TRBJ1-4	CASSLVSGTGNEKLFF	TGTGCCAGCAGCTTAGTAAGCGGGACAGGGAATGAAAAACTGTTTTTT
TRBV7-2	-	-	TRBJ2-7	CASSLSRSYEQYF	TGTGCCAGCAGCTTATCGCGCTCCTACGAGCAGTACTTC
TRBV6-5	TRBD1	-	TRBJ1-5	CASSRTGYNQPQHF	TGTGCCAGCAGTCGGACAGGGTACAATCAGCCCCAGCATTTT
TRBV4-1	-	-	TRBJ1-1	CASRAGPSTEAFF	TGCGCCAGCAGGGCAGGGCCGTCCACTGAAGCTTTCTTT
TRBV6-5	-	-	TRBJ2-3	CASRRVSTSDTQYF	TGTGCCAGCAGGCGGGTTTCGACGTCAGATACGCAGTATTTT
TRBV25-1	-	-	TRBJ1-3	CASSEYNQGGNTIYF	TGTGCCAGCAGTGAATATAATCAGGGTGGAAACACCATATATTTT
TRBV28	TRBD1	-	TRBJ1-1	CASTGQDRVLNTEAFF	TGTGCCAGCACCGGACAGGACCGAGTCTTGAACACTGAAGCTTTCTTT
TRBV6-5	TRBD2	-	TRBJ2-2	CASSPGGLIRELFF	TGTGCCAGCAGTCCGGGGGGGCTTATCAGGGAGCTGTTTTTT
TRBV27	-	-	TRBJ2-7	CASSLLGLGHEQYF	TGTGCCAGCAGTTTACTCGGATTGGGCCACGAGCAGTACTTC
TRBV5-6	-	once	TRBJ1-1	CASSLAGREAFF	TGTGCCAGCAGCTTGGCGGGAAGGGAAGCTTTCTTT
TRBV15	-	-	TRBJ1-5	CATSREWGWDQPQHF	TGTGCCACCAGCAGAGAATGGGGCTGGGATCAGCCCCAGCATTTT
TRBV5-6	-	-	TRBJ1-2	CASSLSRGLAYGYTF	TGTGCCAGCAGCCTATCCCGCGGGCTTGCCTATGGCTACACCTTC
TRBV25-1	-	-	TRBJ1-2	CASRGGDYGYTF	TGTGCCAGCAGAGGGGGAGACTATGGCTACACCTTC
TRBV29-1	TRBD1	-	TRBJ2-3	CSVVGQGNTDTQYF	TGCAGCGTGGTGGGACAGGGGAACACAGATACGCAGTATTTT
TRBV7-9	-	once	TRBJ2-1	CASSSSGEQFF	TGTGCCAGCAGCTCGTCCGGGGAGCAGTTCTTC
TRBV6-5	TRBD1	-	TRBJ1-1	CASTLGQGGRAFF	TGTGCCAGCACCCTAGGGCAGGGGGGCCGGGCTTTCTTT
TRBV19	TRBD2	-	TRBJ2-3	CASSMGEGSTDTQYF	TGTGCCAGTAGTATGGGGGAGGGGAGCACAGATACGCAGTATTTT
TRBV2	TRBD1	-	TRBJ2-7	CARGRTGTYEQYF	TGTGCCAGGGGACGGACAGGAACCTACGAGCAGTACTTC
TRBV18	-	few	TRBJ1-3	CASSRRGSSGNTIYF	TGTGCCAGCTCACGAAGAGGGAGCTCTGGAAACACCATATATTTT
TRBV19	-	once	TRBJ1-2	CASASLMGQGSPLNYGYTF	TGTGCCAGCGCCTCATTGATGGGGCAGGGGAGCCCTCTTAACTATGGCTACACCTTC
TRBV30	TRBD1	-	TRBJ2-1	CAFQQDRAEQFF	TGTGCCTTTCAACAGGACAGGGCCGAGCAGTTCTTC
TRBV27	TRBD2	-	TRBJ2-1	CASRRTSGGSYNEQFF	TGTGCCAGCAGACGGACTAGCGGGGGCTCCTACAATGAGCAGTTCTTC
TRBV6-5	-	-	TRBJ2-3	CASSYSRLAGTDTQYF	TGTGCCAGCAGTTACTCGAGACTCGCTGGCACAGATACGCAGTATTTT
TRBV7-8	-	-	TRBJ2-2	CASNLWGALNTGELFF	TGTGCCAGCAACTTATGGGGAGCCTTGAACACCGGGGAGCTGTTTTTT
TRBV30	TRBD1	-	TRBJ2-7	CAWGQGGYEQYF	TGTGCCTGGGGACAGGGAGGCTACGAGCAGTACTTC
TRBV5-5	-	-	TRBJ2-3	CASTLGTSPIDYTDTQYF	TGTGCCAGCACCTTGGGGACTTCGCCTATCGATTACACAGATACGCAGTATTTT
TRBV7-2	-	-	TRBJ1-1	CASSLGIQTANTEAFF	TGTGCCAGCAGCTTAGGCATTCAGACAGCGAACACTGAAGCTTTCTTT